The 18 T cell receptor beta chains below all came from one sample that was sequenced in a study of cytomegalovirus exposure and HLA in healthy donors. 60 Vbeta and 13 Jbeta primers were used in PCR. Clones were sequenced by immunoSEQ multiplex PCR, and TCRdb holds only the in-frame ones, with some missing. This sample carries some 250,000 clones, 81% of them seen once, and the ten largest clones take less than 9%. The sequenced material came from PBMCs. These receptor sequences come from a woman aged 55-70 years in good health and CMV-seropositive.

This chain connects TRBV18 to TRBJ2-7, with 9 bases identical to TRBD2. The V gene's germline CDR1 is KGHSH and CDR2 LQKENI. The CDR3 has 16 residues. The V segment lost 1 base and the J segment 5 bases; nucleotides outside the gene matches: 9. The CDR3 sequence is CASSPLAGEKVHEQYF. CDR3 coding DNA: TGTGCCAGCTCACCACTAGCGGGAGAAAAAGTGCACGAGCAGTACTTC.

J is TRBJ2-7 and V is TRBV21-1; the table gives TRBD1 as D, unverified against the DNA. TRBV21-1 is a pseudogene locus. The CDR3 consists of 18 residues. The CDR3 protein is CASSFTIKGAGVTYEQYF. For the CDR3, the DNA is TGTGCCAGCAGCTTTACAATCAAGGGGGCAGGGGTGACCTACGAGCAGTACTTC.

CDR3 loop: CASSQMGQGNGGELFF. The CDR3 coding sequence is TGCGCCAGCAGCCAAATGGGACAGGGGAACGGCGGGGAGCTGTTTTTT. The chain links TRBV4-1 to TRBJ2-2; 10 bases match TRBD1. The CDR3 contains 16 residues. V was pared by 2 bases and J by 7 bases, with 7 bases of the junction left unmatched. Per germline, CDR1 MGHRA and CDR2 YSYEKL.

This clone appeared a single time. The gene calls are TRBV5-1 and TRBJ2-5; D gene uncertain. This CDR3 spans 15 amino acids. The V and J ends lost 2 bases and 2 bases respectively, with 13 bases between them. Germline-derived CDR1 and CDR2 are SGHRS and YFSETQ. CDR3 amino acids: CASSFQDNSQETQYF. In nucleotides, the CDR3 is TGCGCCAGCAGCTTCCAGGATAATAGTCAAGAGACCCAGTACTTC.

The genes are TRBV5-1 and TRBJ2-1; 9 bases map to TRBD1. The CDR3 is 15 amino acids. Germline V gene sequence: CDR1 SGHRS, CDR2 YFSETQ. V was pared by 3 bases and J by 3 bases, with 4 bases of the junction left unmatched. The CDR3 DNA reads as TGCGCCAGCAGCTCTCCGGGACAGGGCTACAATGAGCAGTTCTTC. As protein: CASSSPGQGYNEQFF.

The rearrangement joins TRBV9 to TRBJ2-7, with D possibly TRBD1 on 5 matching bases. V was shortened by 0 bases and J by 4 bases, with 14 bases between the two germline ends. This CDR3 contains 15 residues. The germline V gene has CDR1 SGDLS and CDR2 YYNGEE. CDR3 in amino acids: CASSVGAGLVYEQYF. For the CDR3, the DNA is TGTGCCAGCAGCGTAGGGGCAGGGTTAGTTTACGAGCAGTACTTC.

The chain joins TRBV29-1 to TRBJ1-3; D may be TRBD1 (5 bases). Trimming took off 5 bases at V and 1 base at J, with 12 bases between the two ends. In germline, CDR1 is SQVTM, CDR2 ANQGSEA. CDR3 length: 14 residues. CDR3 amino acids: CSVHSGGSGNTIYF. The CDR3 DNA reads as TGCAGCGTTCACAGCGGGGGTTCTGGAAACACCATATATTTT.

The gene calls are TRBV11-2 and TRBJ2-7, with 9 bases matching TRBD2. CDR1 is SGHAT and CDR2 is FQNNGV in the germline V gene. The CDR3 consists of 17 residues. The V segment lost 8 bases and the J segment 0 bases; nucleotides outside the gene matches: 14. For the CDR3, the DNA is TGTGCCAGCGAAGGCCTAGCGGGATCCGCCAGCTCCTACGAGCAGTACTTC. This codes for CASEGLAGSASSYEQYF.

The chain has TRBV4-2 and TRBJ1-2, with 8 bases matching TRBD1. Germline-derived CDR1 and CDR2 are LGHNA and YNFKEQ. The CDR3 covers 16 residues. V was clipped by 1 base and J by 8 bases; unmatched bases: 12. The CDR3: CASSQVSRTGSGGYTF. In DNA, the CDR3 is TGTGCCAGCAGCCAAGTTTCCCGGACAGGGAGTGGCGGCTACACCTTC.

The chain's CDR3 is CASSTGQVRSDTQYF. In DNA, the CDR3 is TGTGCCAGCAGTACCGGACAGGTGAGGTCAGATACGCAGTATTTT. V is TRBV6-1 and J is TRBJ2-3; 7 nucleotides align to TRBD1. The CDR3 has 15 residues. J gave up 4 bases and V 5 bases, and 9 bases lay outside the gene matches. CDR1 MNHNS and CDR2 SASEGT come from the germline V gene.

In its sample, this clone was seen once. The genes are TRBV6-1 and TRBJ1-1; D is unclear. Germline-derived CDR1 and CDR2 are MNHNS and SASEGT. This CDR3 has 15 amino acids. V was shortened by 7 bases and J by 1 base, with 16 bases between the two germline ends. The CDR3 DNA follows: TGTGCCAGCACCTTAAGCGAGGGTAAGAACACTGAAGCTTTCTTT. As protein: CASTLSEGKNTEAFF.

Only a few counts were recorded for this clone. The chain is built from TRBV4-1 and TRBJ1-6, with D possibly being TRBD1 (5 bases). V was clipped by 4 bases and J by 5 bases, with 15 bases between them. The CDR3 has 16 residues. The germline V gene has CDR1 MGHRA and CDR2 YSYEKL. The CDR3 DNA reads TGCGCCAGCAGCCCTCGGGGCGGGGCAAATAATTCACCCCTCCACTTT. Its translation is CASSPRGGANNSPLHF.

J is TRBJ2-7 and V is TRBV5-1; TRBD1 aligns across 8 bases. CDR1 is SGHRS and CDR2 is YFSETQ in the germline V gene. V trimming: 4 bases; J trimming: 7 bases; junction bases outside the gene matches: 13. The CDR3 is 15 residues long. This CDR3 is CASSRQGQGGGEQYF. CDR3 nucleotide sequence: TGCGCCAGCAGCCGCCAAGGACAGGGTGGGGGGGAGCAGTACTTC.

The CDR3 spells CAISEQVQETQYF. The CDR3 DNA is TGTGCCATCAGTGAGCAGGTACAAGAGACCCAGTACTTC. The chain employs TRBV10-3 and TRBJ2-5; no clear D gene. Germline loops: CDR1 ENHRY, CDR2 SYGVKD. The CDR3 extends over 13 amino acids. V shed 2 bases and J shed 2 bases, with 6 bases lying between them.

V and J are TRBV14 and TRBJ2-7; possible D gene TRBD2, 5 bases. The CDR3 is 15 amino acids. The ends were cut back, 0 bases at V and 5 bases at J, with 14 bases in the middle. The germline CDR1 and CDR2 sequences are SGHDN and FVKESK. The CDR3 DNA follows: TGTGCCAGCAGCCAAGATCTGGCTAGCTACCACGAGCAGTACTTC. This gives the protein CASSQDLASYHEQYF.

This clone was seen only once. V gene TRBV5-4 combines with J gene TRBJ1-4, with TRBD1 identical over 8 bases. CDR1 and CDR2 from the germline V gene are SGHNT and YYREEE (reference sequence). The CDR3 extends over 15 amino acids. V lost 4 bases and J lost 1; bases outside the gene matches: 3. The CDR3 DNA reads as TGTGCCAGCAGCCCTGGACAGGGAACTAATGAAAAACTGTTTTTT. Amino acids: CASSPGQGTNEKLFF.

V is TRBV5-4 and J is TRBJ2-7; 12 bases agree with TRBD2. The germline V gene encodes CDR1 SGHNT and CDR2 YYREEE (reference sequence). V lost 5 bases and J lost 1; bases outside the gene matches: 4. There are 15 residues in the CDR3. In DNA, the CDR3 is TGTGCCAGCAGTCCAACTAGCGGGAGGTCCTACGAGCAGTACTTC. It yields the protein CASSPTSGRSYEQYF.

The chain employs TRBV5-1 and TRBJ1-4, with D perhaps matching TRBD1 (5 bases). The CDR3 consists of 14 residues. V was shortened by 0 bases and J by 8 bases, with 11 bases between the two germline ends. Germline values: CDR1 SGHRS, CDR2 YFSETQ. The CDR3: CASSLEWGLEKLFF. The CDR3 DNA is TGCGCCAGCAGCTTGGAGTGGGGCTTAGAAAAACTGTTTTTT. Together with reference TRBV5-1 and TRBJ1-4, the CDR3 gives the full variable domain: KAGVTQTPRYLIKTRGQQVTLSCSPISGHRSVSWYQQTPGQGLQFLFEYFSETQRNKGNFPGRFSGRQFSNSRSEMNVSTLELGDSALYLCASSLEWGLEKLFFGSGTQLSVL.